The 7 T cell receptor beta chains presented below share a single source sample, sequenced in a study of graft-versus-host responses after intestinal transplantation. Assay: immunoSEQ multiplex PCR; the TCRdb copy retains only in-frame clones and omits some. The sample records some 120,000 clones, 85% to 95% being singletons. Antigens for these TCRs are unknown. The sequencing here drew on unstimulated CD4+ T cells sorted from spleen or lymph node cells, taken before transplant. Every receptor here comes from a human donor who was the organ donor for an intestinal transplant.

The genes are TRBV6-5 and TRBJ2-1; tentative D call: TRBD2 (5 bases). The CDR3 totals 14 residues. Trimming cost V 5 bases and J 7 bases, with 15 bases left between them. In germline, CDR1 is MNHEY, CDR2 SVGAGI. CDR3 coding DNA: TGTGCCAGCAGTCCCAGCGGCCAAAGGAATGAGCAGTTCTTC. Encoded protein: CASSPSGQRNEQFF.

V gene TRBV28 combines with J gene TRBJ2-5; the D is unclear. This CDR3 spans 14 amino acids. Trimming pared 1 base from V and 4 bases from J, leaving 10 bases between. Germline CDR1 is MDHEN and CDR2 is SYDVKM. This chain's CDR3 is CASSLSGLGETQYF. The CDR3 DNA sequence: TGTGCCAGCAGTTTATCGGGTCTGGGAGAGACCCAGTACTTC. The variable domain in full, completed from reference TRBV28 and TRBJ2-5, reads DVKVTQSSRYLVKRTGEKVFLECVQDMDHENMFWYRQDPGLGLRLIYFSYDVKMKEKGDIPEGYSVSREKKERFSLILESASTNQTSMYLCASSLSGLGETQYFGPGTRLLVL.

CDR3 sequence (DNA): TGTGCCAGCAGCTGGAGCGGGAGGGAAGGAGAGACCCAGTACTTC. It translates to CASSWSGREGETQYF. V is TRBV4-2 and J is TRBJ2-5, with 10 bases matching TRBD2. In germline, CDR1 is LGHNA, CDR2 YNFKEQ. After removal of 5 bases from V and 4 bases from J, the junction contained 7 bases not matched to a gene. The CDR3 totals 15 residues.

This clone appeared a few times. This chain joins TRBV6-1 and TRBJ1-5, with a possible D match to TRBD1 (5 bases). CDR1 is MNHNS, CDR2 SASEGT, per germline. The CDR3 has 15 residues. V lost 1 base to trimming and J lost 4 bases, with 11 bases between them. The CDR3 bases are TGTGCCAGCAGTGAAGGAGAACAGGCTAATCAGCCCCAGCATTTT. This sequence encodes CASSEGEQANQPQHF.

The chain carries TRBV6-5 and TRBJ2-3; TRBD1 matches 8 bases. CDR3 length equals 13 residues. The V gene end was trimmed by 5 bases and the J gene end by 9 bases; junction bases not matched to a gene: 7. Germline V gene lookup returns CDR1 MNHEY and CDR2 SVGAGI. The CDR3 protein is CASSDIGQGTQYF. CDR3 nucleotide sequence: TGTGCCAGCAGTGACATCGGACAGGGCACGCAGTATTTT.

This CDR3 is CASTETGKGYGYTF. CDR3 DNA: TGTGCCAGCACCGAGACAGGGAAGGGGTATGGCTACACCTTC. This chain links TRBV28 with TRBJ1-2; TRBD1 matches at 7 bases. With 7 bases clipped from V and 5 bases from J, the junction kept 10 bases outside the gene matches. CDR3 size: 14 residues. The germline CDR1 and CDR2 sequences are MDHEN and SYDVKM.

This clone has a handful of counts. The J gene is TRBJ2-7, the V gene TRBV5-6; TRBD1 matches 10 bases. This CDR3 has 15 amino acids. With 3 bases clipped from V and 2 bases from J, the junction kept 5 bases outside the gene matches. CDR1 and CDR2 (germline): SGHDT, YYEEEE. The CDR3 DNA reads TGTGCCAGCAGCTGGGCCGGGACAGGGGCCTACGAGCAGTACTTC. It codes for CASSWAGTGAYEQYF.